A selection of T cell receptor beta chains follows, all from one sample in a study of a mutant IDH1 vaccine in newly diagnosed glioma. Clones were read by immunoSEQ multiplex PCR, and TCRdb kept only the in-frame ones, dropping some. The sample lists 10,000 to 14,000 clones, 65% to 85% occurring once. These receptors lack a known antigen. Source: PBMCs, taken from a glioma patient whose treatment included an IDH1 peptide vaccine. Receptor source: a man aged 30 to 39 with glioma. The CDR3 runs from the conserved cysteine through the conserved F or W. Each record gives: CDR3 DNA, CDR3 protein, D gene, clone size, V gene, J gene. A D gene is named only where the DNA matches it firmly. Where a row states a size, it is once, few, many or the class of an expanded clone; other rows omit it.

TGTGCCATCAGTGAACCGGGGGCTAGCGGGAGGGCCGTGCAGTTCTTC	CAISEPGASGRAVQFF	TRBD2	-	TRBV10-3	TRBJ2-1
TGTGCCAGCAGTCCTATGACAGGGACAAACTATGGCTACACCTTC	CASSPMTGTNYGYTF	TRBD1	-	TRBV6-4	TRBJ1-2
TGTGCCAGCAGCCAAGATAAGGGGAGGCAATGGGGCAATGAGCAGTTCTTC	CASSQDKGRQWGNEQFF	-	-	TRBV14	TRBJ2-1
TGCGCCAGCAGCTTAGAATTGAGGGCTGAGCAGTTCTTC	CASSLELRAEQFF	-	-	TRBV5-1	TRBJ2-1
TGTGCCAGTAGTGATGGCGGGAGAGGTGAGGTCATTCAGTACTTC	CASSDGGRGEVIQYF	TRBD2	-	TRBV19	TRBJ2-4
TGCAGCGCGTTGCACACGAATGAAAAACTGTTTTTT	CSALHTNEKLFF	-	-	TRBV29-1	TRBJ1-4
TGTGCCAGCAGTTCGGGGGGGACAGGGGTCATGAAGACCCAGTACTTC	CASSSGGTGVMKTQYF	TRBD1	-	TRBV6-5	TRBJ2-5
TGTGCCAGCTCATGGGGGACAGGGGGAACTGAAGCTTTCTTT	CASSWGTGGTEAFF	TRBD1	-	TRBV7-9	TRBJ1-1
TGCGCCAGCAGTGGACTAGCGGGAGGGTTCTACGAGCAGTACTTC	CASSGLAGGFYEQYF	TRBD2	once	TRBV10-2	TRBJ2-7
TGCGCCAGCGTCACCGGGACAGGTACCTACAATGAGCAGTTCTTC	CASVTGTGTYNEQFF	TRBD1	-	TRBV5-1	TRBJ2-1
TGTGCCAGCTCACCACCGGTCTCCACAGATACGCAGTATTTT	CASSPPVSTDTQYF	-	-	TRBV18	TRBJ2-3
TGTGCCAGCAGTGATGGGACAAACTTCGACGAGCAGTACTTC	CASSDGTNFDEQYF	-	-	TRBV27	TRBJ2-7
TGTGCCAGCAGTGAAGACCGACTCTACGAGCAGTACTTC	CASSEDRLYEQYF	-	-	TRBV6-1	TRBJ2-7
TGTGCCAGCAGCGTAGGATTGGACGCCAATCAGCCCCAGCATTTT	CASSVGLDANQPQHF	-	-	TRBV9	TRBJ1-5
TGCGCCAGTACCGTGGGGGCCGCAGATACGCAGTATTTT	CASTVGAADTQYF	-	-	TRBV5-1	TRBJ2-3
TGTGCCTGGAGGACCCCAGGACAGGGACGAGGCTACACCTTC	CAWRTPGQGRGYTF	TRBD1	-	TRBV30	TRBJ1-2
TGTGCCATCAGTGGGGTTGTTGGGTTGGGGAATGAGCAGTTCTTC	CAISGVVGLGNEQFF	-	-	TRBV10-3	TRBJ2-1
TGTGCCAGCAGCGTAGCTGGGACAGGGCGTGAAAAACTGTTTTTT	CASSVAGTGREKLFF	TRBD1	few	TRBV9	TRBJ1-4
TGTGCCAGCAGTTCGTATTACTCTGGAAACACCATATATTTT	CASSSYYSGNTIYF	-	once	TRBV6-5	TRBJ1-3
TGTGCCAGTAGTATAGGGACACCCTACCAAGAGACCCAGTACTTC	CASSIGTPYQETQYF	-	-	TRBV19	TRBJ2-5
TGTGCCAGCAGCCCCCTGGGAGGGCTGAATGGCTACACCTTC	CASSPLGGLNGYTF	-	-	TRBV7-8	TRBJ1-2
TGTGCCAGCATTGAAAAGGGACAGGGGTTTATCGGCTACACCTTC	CASIEKGQGFIGYTF	TRBD1	once	TRBV6-1	TRBJ1-2
TGTGCCAGCTCACCCAGGGGACAGGGAGGAAAAACTGAAGCTTTCTTT	CASSPRGQGGKTEAFF	TRBD1	-	TRBV18	TRBJ1-1
TGTGCCAGCGCCCTCTCTAGCGGGAGGCGTGATGAGCAGTTCTTC	CASALSSGRRDEQFF	TRBD2	-	TRBV25-1	TRBJ2-1
TGTGCCAGCACCCAGAGCTCCTATAATTCACCCCTCCACTTT	CASTQSSYNSPLHF	-	-	TRBV2	TRBJ1-6
TGTGCCACCAGCAGAGTAGGGGGCACCCAGCATTTT	CATSRVGGTQHF	TRBD1	-	TRBV15	TRBJ1-5
TGTGCCAGCAGTTACCGGGAGACAGGGGGGTACGAGCAGTACTTC	CASSYRETGGYEQYF	TRBD1	once	TRBV6-5	TRBJ2-7
TGTGCCAGCAGTGGACCTTCCGGAAATGAAAAACTGTTTTTT	CASSGPSGNEKLFF	-	-	TRBV2	TRBJ1-4
TGTGCCAGCAGCCCAAGACTAGCGGGAGGAGGCGCAGATACGCAGTATTTT	CASSPRLAGGGADTQYF	TRBD2	-	TRBV9	TRBJ2-3
TGTGCCAGCAGTGAAGGGAGTACCGGGACAGGATACGAGCAGTACTTC	CASSEGSTGTGYEQYF	TRBD1	-	TRBV6-1	TRBJ2-7
TGCGCCAGCAGCCGAGGACAGGGGATTTCACCCCTCCACTTT	CASSRGQGISPLHF	TRBD1	-	TRBV5-1	TRBJ1-6
TGTGCCAGCAGTGACGAAGCGGGAGGGCCCAATGAGCAGTTCTTC	CASSDEAGGPNEQFF	TRBD2	-	TRBV6-4	TRBJ2-1
TGCGCCAGCAGCTCAAGTGGACTTGGCGAAAAACTGTTTTTT	CASSSSGLGEKLFF	-	-	TRBV4-1	TRBJ1-4
TGTGCCAGCTCACCAACCACTAGCCTTTCCTACAATGAGCAGTTCTTC	CASSPTTSLSYNEQFF	-	-	TRBV18	TRBJ2-1
TGTGCCAGCAGCCTTTTGGGGGGCACACACACAGGGATGGGGGCCTCTAACTATGGCTACACCTTC	CASSLLGGTHTGMGASNYGYTF	-	-	TRBV27	TRBJ1-2
TGTGCCGCGGGGGGACTGGACACAGATACGCAGTATTTT	CAAGGLDTDTQYF	TRBD2	-	TRBV10-3	TRBJ2-3
TGTGCCAGCAGGGACCCGAACACCGGGGAGCTGTTTTTT	CASRDPNTGELFF	-	-	TRBV2	TRBJ2-2
TGCGCCAGCAGCTTGATCCTGACTAGCGGGAGGGGTGAGCAGTTCTTC	CASSLILTSGRGEQFF	TRBD2	-	TRBV5-1	TRBJ2-1
TGTGCCAGCAGCTTATATGCACTAGCGGGAGGCGAGCAGTACTTC	CASSLYALAGGEQYF	TRBD2	-	TRBV5-5	TRBJ2-7
TGTGCCAGCAGCTTCTACAATGAGCAGTTCTTC	CASSFYNEQFF	-	-	TRBV11-2	TRBJ2-1
TGTGCCAGCAGCCAAATGAACACTGAAGCTTTCTTT	CASSQMNTEAFF	-	-	TRBV14	TRBJ1-1
TGCGCCAGCAGCCATCCGACTAGCGGGAGGCTACCCACAGATACGCAGTATTTT	CASSHPTSGRLPTDTQYF	TRBD2	-	TRBV4-1	TRBJ2-3
TGTGCCAGCAGCTTAGGGCACGATGAGCAGTTCTTC	CASSLGHDEQFF	-	-	TRBV7-8	TRBJ2-1
TGTGCCAGCAGTGAAGCCCCGGGGAGTTCCTACAATGAGCAGTTCTTC	CASSEAPGSSYNEQFF	-	once	TRBV6-1	TRBJ2-1
TGTGCCATCAGGGTCCCACAGCTCTCTGGAAACACCATATATTTT	CAIRVPQLSGNTIYF	-	-	TRBV10-3	TRBJ1-3
TGTGCCAGCAGCTTAGCGGGTTTCCCCTACGAGCAGTACTTC	CASSLAGFPYEQYF	-	-	TRBV11-3	TRBJ2-7
TGTGCCAGCAGCGTAGAACGTCTAGCGGGAGCCTACGAGCAGTACTTC	CASSVERLAGAYEQYF	TRBD2	-	TRBV9	TRBJ2-7
TGTGCCAGCAGCTTAGTGCGGGAATACTACAATGAGCAGTTCTTC	CASSLVREYYNEQFF	-	-	TRBV7-9	TRBJ2-1
TGTGCCAGCAGTGAAGGGTTCGGAGGGGGCGCTGGGGGCTACACCTTC	CASSEGFGGGAGGYTF	TRBD1	-	TRBV6-1	TRBJ1-2
TGTGCCAGCAGTGCGCCTCTTCTTGGTCAGCCCCAGCATTTT	CASSAPLLGQPQHF	-	-	TRBV6-1	TRBJ1-5
TGTGCCAGCCTAATGGGACTAGCGGGAGGGCCCCCCGGTATGGATGAGCAGTTCTTC	CASLMGLAGGPPGMDEQFF	TRBD2	-	TRBV13	TRBJ2-1
TGTGCCAGCAGGGTCGACTCGAGCTCCTACAATGAGCAGTTCTTC	CASRVDSSSYNEQFF	-	few	TRBV6-5	TRBJ2-1
TGTGCCAGCAGCCCCAGAACAGGGGAACACAGGTACTTC	CASSPRTGEHRYF	TRBD1	-	TRBV11-3	TRBJ2-4
TGCGCCAGCAGCTTGGAAGGGCTACAAGAGACCCAGTACTTC	CASSLEGLQETQYF	-	-	TRBV5-1	TRBJ2-5
TGTGCCAGCAGTTTGGTAAGTGAAGCTTTCTTT	CASSLVSEAFF	-	-	TRBV28	TRBJ1-1